Below, one TCR beta chain is given with its context. Its specificity is unknown. The record originates from a study of spatial heterogeneity in lung cancer. Overall study context: As counted in raw reads, each unique TCR and UMI combination appeared more than ten times on average. General study points: TCRs found ubiquitously expanded in tumor appeared in blood more at resection than at follow-up.

TCRdb called the 5' RACE reads again in MiXCR, with one record for every CDR3 protein. This table has 20,000 to 25,000 distinct CDR3 sequences, 7% appearing once. Time point indicated: sample taken at primary tumor resection. Patients with untreated early-stage non-small cell lung cancer, numbering around 71, were the donors. Whole RNA was taken from tumor, nontumor lung or frozen PBMC; it was then sequenced unsorted. With 2 bases clipped from V and 5 bases from J, the junction kept 6 bases outside the gene matches. Germline V lookup: CDR1 SGHTA, CDR2 FQGNSA. CDR3 length: 14 amino acids. The material sequenced was PBMCs, taken at surgery. The rearrangement uses TRBV7-2 and TRBJ2-7; 7 positions match TRBD1. The sequence was obtained from a male donor with early-stage non-small cell lung cancer. CDR3 bases: TGTGCCAGCAGCTTAACAGGGGTGGTACACGAGCAGTACTTC. It encodes CASSLTGVVHEQYF. Full variable domain (missing parts from reference TRBV7-2 and TRBJ2-7): GAGVSQSPSNKVTEKGKDVELRCDPISGHTALYWYRQSLGQGLEFLIYFQGNSAPDKSGLPSDRFSAERTGGSVSTLTIQRTQQEDSAVYLCASSLTGVVHEQYFGPGTRLTVT.